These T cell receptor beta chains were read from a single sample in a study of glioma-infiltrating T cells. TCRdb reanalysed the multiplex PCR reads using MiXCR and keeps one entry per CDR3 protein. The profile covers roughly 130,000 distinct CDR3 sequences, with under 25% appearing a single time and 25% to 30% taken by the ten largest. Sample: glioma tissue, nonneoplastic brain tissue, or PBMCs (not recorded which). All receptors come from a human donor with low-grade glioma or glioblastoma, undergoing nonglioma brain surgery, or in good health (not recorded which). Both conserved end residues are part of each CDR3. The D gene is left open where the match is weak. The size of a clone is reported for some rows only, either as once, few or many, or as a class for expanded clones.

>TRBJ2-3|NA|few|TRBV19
CASTKWGGSTDTQYF
TGTGCCAGCACCAAATGGGGAGGAAGCACAGATACGCAGTATTTT
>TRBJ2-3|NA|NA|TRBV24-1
CATSDTESADTQYF
TGTGCCACCAGTGATACGGAGTCCGCGGATACGCAGTATTTT
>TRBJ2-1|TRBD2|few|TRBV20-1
CSARVTSGGANEQFF
TGCAGTGCTAGAGTTACTAGCGGGGGGGCCAATGAGCAGTTCTTC
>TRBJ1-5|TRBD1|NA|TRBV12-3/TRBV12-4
CASSFDRARTGNQPQHF
TGTGCCAGCAGTTTTGACAGGGCCAGGACTGGGAATCAGCCCCAGCATTTT
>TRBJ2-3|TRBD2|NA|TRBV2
CASILLRLAGGRLSTDTQYF
TGTGCCAGCATCCTCCTTCGACTAGCGGGGGGACGTCTGAGCACAGATACGCAGTATTTT
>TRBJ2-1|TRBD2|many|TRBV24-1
CATSEGLVGAEQFF
TGTGCCACCAGTGAAGGACTAGTCGGTGCTGAGCAGTTCTTC
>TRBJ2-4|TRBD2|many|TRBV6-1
CASNGRTSGGNIQYF
TGTGCCAGCAATGGACGGACTAGCGGAGGAAACATTCAGTACTTC
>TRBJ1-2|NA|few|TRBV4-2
CASSQDGYTF
TGTGCCAGCAGCCAGGATGGCTACACCTTC
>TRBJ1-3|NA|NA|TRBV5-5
CASSLVGVPTGNTIYF
TGTGCCAGCAGCTTGGTAGGGGTACCGACTGGAAACACCATATATTTT
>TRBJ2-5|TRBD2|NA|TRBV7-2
CASSLSIRSGGTQYF
TGTGCCAGCAGCTTAAGTATCCGGTCGGGAGGGACCCAGTACTTC
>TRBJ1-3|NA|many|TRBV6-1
CASSPRDPLRNTIYF
TGTGCCAGCAGTCCTAGGGATCCCCTGAGAAACACCATATATTTT
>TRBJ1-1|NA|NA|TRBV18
CASLTQGRANTKAFF
TGTGCCAGCTTGACTCAAGGACGGGCGAACACTAAAGCTTTCTTT
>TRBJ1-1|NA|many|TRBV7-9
CASSLDPGSAFF
TGTGCCAGCAGCTTAGATCCAGGGAGTGCTTTCTTT
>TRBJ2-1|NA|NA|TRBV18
CAISPSFGRFF
TGTGCCATCTCCCCTTCCTTCGGAAGGTTCTTC
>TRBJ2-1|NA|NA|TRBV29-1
CSVEAPQGLYNEQFF
TGCAGCGTTGAAGCTCCTCAGGGTTTATACAATGAGCAGTTCTTC
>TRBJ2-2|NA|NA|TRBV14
CASSHQLGVGTGELFF
TGTGCCAGCAGCCACCAACTAGGGGTGGGCACCGGGGAGCTGTTTTTT
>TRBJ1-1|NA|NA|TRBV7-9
CASSSWTASDTEAFF
TGTGCCAGCAGCTCTTGGACGGCCTCGGACACTGAAGCTTTCTTT
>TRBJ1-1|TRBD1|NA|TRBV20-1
CSARLTPGQVIRTQKNTEAFF
TGCAGTGCTAGATTAACGCCGGGACAGGTAATACGAACCCAAAAGAACACTGAAGCTTTCTTT
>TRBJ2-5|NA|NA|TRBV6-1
CASSRRGVETQYF
TGTGCCAGCAGTCGAAGAGGGGTGGAGACCCAGTACTTC
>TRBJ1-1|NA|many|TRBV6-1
CANRKTRSTDTEAFF
TGTGCCAATAGGAAGACACGAAGTACCGACACTGAAGCTTTCTTT
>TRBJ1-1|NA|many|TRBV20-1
CSARDGGGGTEAFF
TGCAGTGCTAGAGATGGAGGGGGAGGCACTGAAGCTTTCTTT
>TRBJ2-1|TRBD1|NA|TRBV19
CASSARDSNEQFF
TGTGCCAGTAGTGCTAGGGACAGCAATGAGCAGTTCTTC
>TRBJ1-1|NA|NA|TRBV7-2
CASSQPWGNTEAFF
TGTGCCAGCAGCCAGCCATGGGGGAACACTGAAGCTTTCTTT
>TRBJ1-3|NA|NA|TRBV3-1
CASSRSHAGAGNTIYF
TGTGCCAGCAGCCGTAGCCATGCGGGGGCTGGAAACACCATATATTTT
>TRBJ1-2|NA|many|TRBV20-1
CSARRTQVAGYGYTF
TGCAGTGCCCGGCGAACGCAGGTAGCAGGCTATGGCTACACCTTC
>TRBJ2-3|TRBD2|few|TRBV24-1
CATSEGGGADTQYF
TGTGCCACCAGTGAAGGCGGGGGGGCGGATACGCAGTATTTT
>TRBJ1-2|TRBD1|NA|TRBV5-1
CASSLAPGQGDYGYTF
TGCGCCAGCAGCTTGGCCCCGGGCCAGGGGGACTATGGCTACACCTTC
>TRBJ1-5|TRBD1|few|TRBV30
CAWSHRGPYPQHF
TGTGCCTGGAGTCACAGGGGGCCGTATCCCCAGCATTTT
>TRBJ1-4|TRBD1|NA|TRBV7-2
CASSLEGDRGRGYFNEKLFF
TGTGCCAGCAGCTTAGAAGGGGACAGGGGGCGAGGTTACTTTAATGAAAAACTGTTTTTT
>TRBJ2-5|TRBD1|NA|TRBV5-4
CASSPYRGQETQYF
TGTGCCAGCAGCCCGTACAGGGGGCAAGAGACCCAGTACTTC
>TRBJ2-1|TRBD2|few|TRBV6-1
CASSELAGGRGEQFF
TGTGCCAGCAGTGAACTAGCGGGGGGGCGCGGTGAGCAGTTCTTC
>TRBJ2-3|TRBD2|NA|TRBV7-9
CASGGYTDKQYF
TGTGCCTCCGGGGGGTACACAGATAAGCAGTATTTT
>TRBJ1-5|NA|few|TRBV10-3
CAISEGIGSNQPQHF
TGTGCCATCAGTGAGGGTATAGGAAGCAATCAGCCCCAGCATTTT
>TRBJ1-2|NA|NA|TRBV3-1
CASSQEARAGGYTF
TGTGCCAGCAGCCAAGAAGCTAGGGCGGGAGGCTACACCTTC
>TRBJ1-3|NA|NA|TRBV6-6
CASSYLGSSGNTIYF
TGTGCCAGCAGTTACTTGGGGAGCTCTGGAAACACCATATATTTT
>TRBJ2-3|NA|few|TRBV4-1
CASSPGDGRSTDTQYF
TGCGCCAGCAGCCCCGGGGACGGACGTAGCACAGATACGCAGTATTTT
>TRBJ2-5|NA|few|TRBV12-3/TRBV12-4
CASTLGSGETQYF
TGTGCCAGCACCTTAGGGTCGGGGGAGACCCAGTACTTC
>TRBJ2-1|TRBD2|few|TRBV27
CASSGLGIPGRDEQFF
TGTGCCAGCAGTGGCCTCGGGATCCCCGGGAGGGATGAGCAGTTCTTC
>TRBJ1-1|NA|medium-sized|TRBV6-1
CASTKDRTNTEAFF
TGTGCCAGCACCAAAGACAGGACGAACACTGAAGCTTTCTTT
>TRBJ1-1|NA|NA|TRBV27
CASSWDRGTEALF
TGTGCCAGCAGTTGGGATAGGGGGACTGAAGCTCTCTTT
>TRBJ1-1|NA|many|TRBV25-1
CASSELRHTEAFF
TGTGCCAGCAGTGAATTAAGGCACACTGAAGCTTTCTTT
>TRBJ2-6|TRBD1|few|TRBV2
CASRDRVSGANVLTF
TGTGCCAGCAGGGACAGGGTGTCAGGGGCCAACGTCCTGACTTTC
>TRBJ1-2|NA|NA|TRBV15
CATFVGGTDYGYTF
TGTGCCACCTTCGTGGGGGGCACCGACTATGGCTACACCTTC
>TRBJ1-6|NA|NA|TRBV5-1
CASSFSPNSPLHF
TGCGCCAGCAGCTTCTCCCCCAATTCACCCCTCCACTTT
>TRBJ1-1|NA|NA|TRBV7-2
CASRLTRWRANTEAFF
TGTGCCAGCAGGCTTACGCGGTGGAGGGCGAACACTGAAGCTTTCTTT
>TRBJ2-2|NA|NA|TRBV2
CASSEAPNTGELFF
TGTGCCAGCAGTGAAGCGCCCAACACCGGGGAGCTGTTTTTT
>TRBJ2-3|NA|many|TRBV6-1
CASSEAAASTDTQYF
TGTGCCAGCAGTGAAGCGGCGGCCTCCACAGATACGCAGTATTTT
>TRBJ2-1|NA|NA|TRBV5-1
CASSLAMGFNNEQFF
TGCGCCAGCAGCTTGGCGATGGGGTTCAACAATGAGCAGTTCTTC
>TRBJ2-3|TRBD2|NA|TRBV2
CASSGGAGGKDTQYF
TGTGCCAGCAGTGGTGGAGCGGGGGGGAAGGATACGCAGTATTTT
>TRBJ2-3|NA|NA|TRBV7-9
CASPRARGSDTQYF
TGTGCCAGCCCACGGGCGAGGGGGTCAGATACGCAGTATTTT
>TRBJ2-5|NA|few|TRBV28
CASSLQGQETQYF
TGTGCCAGCAGTTTACAGGGCCAAGAGACCCAGTACTTC
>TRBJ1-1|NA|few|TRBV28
CANSGGGTNTEAFF
TGTGCCAATTCGGGGGGGGGAACGAACACTGAAGCTTTCTTT
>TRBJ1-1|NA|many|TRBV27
CASRWGNTEAFF
TGTGCCAGCAGATGGGGGAACACTGAAGCTTTCTTT
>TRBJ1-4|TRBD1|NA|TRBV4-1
CASSLGQTNEKLFF
TGCGCCAGCAGTTTGGGACAGACAAATGAAAAACTGTTTTTT